This T cell receptor beta chain is from a study of T cells expressing NK-cell markers (TCRdb year 2020). Context from the whole study: Fewer than ten donors provided sorted CD3+CD56+NKG2C+, CD3+CD56+NKG2C- and CD3+CD56-NKG2C+ T-cell subsets, whose TCR beta-chain repertoires were profiled. Randomly selected healthy volunteers, three men and five women, were used as the eight sequenced donors. Illumina HiSeq 2000/2500, MiSeq or NextSeq was used to sequence libraries as 2 x 150 bp reads. Among the eight sequenced donors, seven were HCMV-seropositive and one was HCMV-seronegative. Overall study outcomes, separate from this receptor: In six donors, the dominant CD3+CD56+NKG2C+ clonotypes were among the top 10 CD8+ clonotypes and accounted for roughly 1.0-7.0% of CD8+ T cells. It remained unclear whether the expanded NKG2C-expressing T cell clones were specific for HCMV antigens. Those dominant clonotypes were again the most abundant among CD3+CD56-NKG2C+ cells in several donors, at about 25-60.1%.

A commercial ELISA kit detecting HCMV-specific IgG in serum was used to determine HCMV serostatus. Ficoll density gradient centrifugation was used to isolate peripheral blood mononuclear cells from blood. On this clonotype itself: Its recognized antigen is unknown.

The CDR3 runs 18 residues from the cysteine to the phenylalanine. The nucleotide record is missing. According to the germline V gene (reference sequence), CDR1 reads LGHDT and CDR2 reads YNNKEL. Sequenced on an Illumina HiSeq 2000. The TCR beta cDNA libraries were made using 5'RACE template switching, a step that added both a universal primer site and unique molecular identifiers. cDNA synthesis was primed from the TCR beta constant segment, followed by two successive PCR amplification steps. The authors processed their data as follows. MIGEC was used to demultiplex reads and group reads by UMI, and MiTCR was used to assemble and quantify clonotypes. Only TCR cDNA sequences supported by at least two reads were kept to exclude erroneous sequences. The tcR package was used for downstream repertoire analysis, with clonotypes matched between fractions based on CDR3 nucleotide sequence plus V segment. Antigen specificity was annotated against VDJdb with VDJmatch, allowing one amino acid substitution in CDR3. TCRdb reprocessed the reads; each CDR3 protein sequence makes one entry, and DNA is unavailable. These V and J calls rely on TCRdb rather than the paper's analysis. The table kept for this sample lists 350,000 to 400,000 distinct CDR3 sequences. The ten largest clones represent roughly a tenth of the sample.

Sequenced: blood T cells: a sorted CD56 or NKG2C T cell subset, CD4+ or CD8+ T cells, or bulk PBMC T cells (not recorded which). This TCR came from a woman in her forties or fifties in good health. Donor details come from another sample of the same person, matched by shared clones. The chain uses TRBV3-1 and TRBJ1-2; TCRdb's D call of TRBD1 is untestable without DNA. CDR3 loop: CASSQGPGQGRQVGGYTF.